This T cell receptor beta chain was sequenced for a study of blood T cell repertoires in COVID-19. Assay used: immunoSEQ multiplex PCR; TCRdb lists only in-frame clones, some missing. The sample shows fewer than 350,000 clones, approximately 88% of them seen only once. All enrollees were about 18 to 89 years old and from about 25 US areas. Cohort assignment relied on participant-reported clinical history. Recovered status in Cohort 3 required two negative PCRs, clearance, or symptom resolution. The CDR3 totals 15 residues. Trimming removed 1 base at V and 3 bases at J, with 9 bases between. Germline V gene lookup returns CDR1 SEHNR and CDR2 FQNEAQ (reference sequence).

The chain carries TRBV7-9 and TRBJ2-2, with D possibly TRBD2 on 5 matching bases. The TCR was taken from a man in his sixties who had recovered from COVID-19. The specimen was PBMCs or T cells enriched from blood (not recorded which). The CDR3 spells CASSLGERHTGELFF. DNA for the CDR3: TGTGCCAGCAGCTTAGGGGAGAGACACACCGGGGAGCTGTTTTTT.